Listed here are 14 T cell receptor beta chains from one sample, sequenced in a study of T cells in Graves' hyperthyroidism and ophthalmopathy. Amplification of TCR beta CDR3 regions was performed using RNA transcripts as template. In the first-round RT-PCR of the TCR CDR3, the HTBI primer set was used. From the multiplex PCR reads, TCRdb called clonotypes with MiXCR, one entry per CDR3 protein. The sample holds about 180,000 distinct CDR3 sequences, 9.4% seen once. What was sequenced was blood. The receptors originated from a woman under 30 with Graves' hyperthyroidism that later progressed to Graves' ophthalmopathy.

This clonotype was picked up many times. The chain joins TRBV19 to TRBJ1-1, with D hard to call. The CDR3 is 15 residues long. CDR1 and CDR2 from the germline V gene are LNHDA and SQIVND (reference sequence). The V end lost 3 bases, the J end lost 0 bases, and 11 bases lay between the germline ends. The CDR3 DNA reads TGTGCCAGTAGTATGAGCAGCCTCATGAACACTGAAGCTTTCTTT. This gives the protein CASSMSSLMNTEAFF.

Many counts were recorded for this clonotype. The chain couples TRBV14 to TRBJ2-5, with 14 bases fitting TRBD2. V lost 2 bases to trimming and J lost 7 bases; unmatched junction nucleotides: 6. Germline values: CDR1 SGHDN, CDR2 FVKESK. The CDR3 covers 16 residues. CDR3 sequence reads: CASSQTGLAGGGTQYF. The CDR3 coding sequence is TGTGCCAGCAGCCAAACCGGACTAGCGGGAGGTGGGACCCAGTACTTC.

This clonotype was detected a few times. The gene calls are TRBV2 and TRBJ1-1, with 8 bases aligning to TRBD1. The CDR3 contains 13 residues. V was pared by 7 bases and J by 5 bases, with 6 bases of the junction left unmatched. Germline CDR1 reads SNHLY; CDR2 reads FYNNEI. The CDR3 DNA reads as TGTGCCAGCATTGGACAGGGTACGACTGAAGCTTTCTTT. Its protein product is CASIGQGTTEAFF.

This clonotype was seen ten or more times. This chain uses TRBV5-6 with TRBJ1-5; D ambiguous. V lost 0 bases and J 10 bases, leaving 8 bases between the germline ends. The CDR3 covers 12 residues. Germline V CDR1 and CDR2: SGHDT, YYEEEE. CDR3 protein: CASSLGGGPQHF. CDR3 nucleotide sequence: TGTGCCAGCAGCTTGGGGGGAGGCCCCCAGCATTTT.

This clonotype was picked up many times. The V and J genes are TRBV7-8 and TRBJ2-5; D not resolved. The CDR3 contains 11 residues. CDR1 is SGHVS, CDR2 FQNEAQ, per germline. The V and J ends lost 5 bases and 7 bases respectively, with 8 bases between them. In DNA form, the CDR3 reads TGTGCCAGCAGCCCCCGAGGGACCCAGTACTTC. Translated, it gives CASSPRGTQYF.

This clonotype was counted at least ten times. The V gene is TRBV6-2 or TRBV6-3, the J gene TRBJ2-5; no definite D call. Trimming removed 5 bases from V and 11 bases from J, with 15 bases in between. There are 12 residues in the CDR3. Germline CDR1 reads MNHEY; CDR2 reads SVGEGT. CDR3 coding DNA: TGTGCCAGCAGTCCCCCCAGGACCCATCAGTACTTC. This encodes CASSPPRTHQYF.

Ten or more counts support this clonotype. The chain has TRBV9 and TRBJ1-1; D is ambiguous. The CDR3 totals 13 residues. Germline V gives CDR1 SGDLS, CDR2 YYNGEE. V lost 0 bases and J lost 6, with 9 bases in between. CDR3 in DNA: TGTGCCAGCAGCGTAGAACAGTCCGCTGAAGCTTTCTTT. It encodes CASSVEQSAEAFF.

At least ten counts were recorded for this clonotype. V gene TRBV2 combines with J gene TRBJ2-3; 10 bases are shared with TRBD2. Germline V CDR1 and CDR2: SNHLY, FYNNEI. Unmatched junction bases numbered 1, after V lost 3 bases and J lost 1 base. The CDR3 extends over 15 amino acids. CDR3 region: CASSDGTSGTDTQYF. The CDR3 coding sequence is TGTGCCAGCAGTGACGGGACTAGCGGCACAGATACGCAGTATTTT. Variable domain in full (rest from reference TRBV2 and TRBJ2-3): EPEVTQTPSHQVTQMGQEVILRCVPISNHLYFYWYRQILGQKVEFLVSFYNNEISEKSEIFDDQFSVERPDGSNFTLKIRSTKLEDSAMYFCASSDGTSGTDTQYFGPGTRLTVL.

This clonotype was seen ten or more times. V and J are TRBV6-1 and TRBJ2-1; D is ambiguous. The CDR3 length is 15 residues. Trimming removed 5 bases from V and 0 bases from J, with 11 bases in between. Germline-derived CDR1 and CDR2 are MNHNS and SASEGT. The CDR3 bases are TGTGCCAGCAGTTTTACGATAAGCTCCTACAATGAGCAGTTCTTC. It encodes CASSFTISSYNEQFF.

Many counts were recorded for this clonotype. V usage is TRBV2 and J usage is TRBJ1-3, with D possibly TRBD1 on 5 matching bases. This CDR3 is 15 amino acids long. The V end lost 4 bases, the J end lost 0 bases, and 10 bases lay between the germline ends. CDR1 SNHLY and CDR2 FYNNEI come from the germline V gene. CDR3 protein: CASSGDRVSGNTIYF. In nucleotides, the CDR3 is TGTGCCAGCAGTGGTGACAGAGTCTCTGGAAACACCATATATTTT.

The V gene is TRBV5-1, the J gene TRBJ1-6; D gene ambiguous. CDR1 SGHRS and CDR2 YFSETQ come from the germline V gene. The CDR3 spans 16 residues. Trimming took 0 bases from V and 3 from J, leaving 10 bases between them. CDR3: CASSLATSLYNSPLHF. The CDR3 nucleotides are TGCGCCAGCAGCTTGGCGACGAGTCTCTATAATTCACCCCTCCACTTT.

Ten or more counts support this clonotype. CDR3 amino acids: CASSLAGGGNTIYF. Written as DNA, the CDR3 is TGTGCCAGCAGCTTAGCAGGGGGTGGAAACACCATATATTTT. The chain uses TRBV7-6 and TRBJ1-3, with D tentatively TRBD1 (6 bases). The V and J ends lost 0 bases and 3 bases respectively, with 6 bases between them. Per the germline V gene, CDR1 is SGHVS and CDR2 is FNYEAQ. The length of the CDR3 is 14 residues.

This clonotype was picked up many times. The J gene is TRBJ1-5, the V gene TRBV3-1; D is uncertain. CDR1 and CDR2 from the germline V gene are LGHDT and YNNKEL (reference sequence). The ends were cut back, 5 bases at V and 10 bases at J, with 18 bases in the middle. This CDR3 region has 14 residues. CDR3 in amino acids: CASSGRDILEPQHF. The CDR3 nucleotides read TGTGCCAGCAGCGGACGTGACATCTTGGAACCCCAGCATTTT.

This clonotype was detected many times. The chain links TRBV3-1 to TRBJ1-2, with TRBD1 matching over 8 bases. Germline-derived CDR1 and CDR2 are LGHDT and YNNKEL (reference sequence). The CDR3 has 14 residues. J gave up 3 bases and V 4 bases, and 4 bases lay outside the gene matches. Here the CDR3 reads CASSLGTGHYGYTF. CDR3 nucleotides: TGTGCCAGCAGCCTGGGGACAGGACACTATGGCTACACCTTC.